Reported below is one TCR beta chain. This record belongs to a study of blood T cell repertoires in COVID-19. At the level of the study: From T cells, B-cell-depleted T cells, or PBMCs came the material, which was cDNA or gDNA.

Original handling: Amplified reference gene primers provided the basis for estimating nucleated cell counts. Repertoires were generated with immunoSEQ multiplex PCR, while TCRdb's copy carries only in-frame clones and drops some. V and J calls and clone size are those listed in that table; D and trimming were worked out from the DNA. Among about 500,000 clones listed, 89% were seen once. This CDR3 contains 14 residues. Per the germline V gene, CDR1 is MGHRA and CDR2 is YSYEKL. Trimming took 4 bases from V and 5 from J; bases not matched to a gene: 2. This receptor was taken from a young man with COVID-19, enrolled during active disease. Sequenced: peripheral blood. This chain connects TRBV4-1 to TRBJ2-5; TRBD2 aligns across 12 bases. CDR3 loop: CASSRLAGGETQYF. CDR3 sequence (DNA): TGCGCCAGCAGCCGCCTAGCGGGAGGGGAGACCCAGTACTTC.